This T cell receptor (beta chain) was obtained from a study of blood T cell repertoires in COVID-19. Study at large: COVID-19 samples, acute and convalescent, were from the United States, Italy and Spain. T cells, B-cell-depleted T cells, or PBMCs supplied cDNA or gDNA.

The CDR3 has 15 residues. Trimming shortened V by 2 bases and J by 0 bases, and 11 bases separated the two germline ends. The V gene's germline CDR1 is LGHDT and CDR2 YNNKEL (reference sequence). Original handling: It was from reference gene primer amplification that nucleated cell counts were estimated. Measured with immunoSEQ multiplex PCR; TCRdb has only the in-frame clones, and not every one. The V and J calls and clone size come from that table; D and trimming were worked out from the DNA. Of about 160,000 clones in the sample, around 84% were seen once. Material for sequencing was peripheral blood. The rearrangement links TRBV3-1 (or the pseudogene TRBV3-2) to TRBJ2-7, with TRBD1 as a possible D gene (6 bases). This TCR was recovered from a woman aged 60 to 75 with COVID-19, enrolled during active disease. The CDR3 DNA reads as TGTGCCAGCAGCCAAAAGACAGGTCGCTCCTACGAGCAGTACTTC. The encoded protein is CASSQKTGRSYEQYF.